The next 30 T cell receptor beta chains were all read from a single sample in a study of human T cells and chemical hapten exposure (dated by TCRdb to the early 2020s). This specimen's time point label, interpreted: patch test 1, 2 weeks after DPC sensitization. What the treatment or condition label conveys for this sample: therapeutic diphenylcyclopropenone sensitization with weekly scalp DPC. Library preparation used RACE. Reads for this sample came from a NextSeq 500. TCRdb reanalyzed the raw reads on its own, using fastp at Q25 for trimming and MiXCR for clone calling, and kept in-frame beta chains. CDR3 protein duplicates are merged, each entry listing the most common genes and DNA. Across this sample there are tens of thousands of distinct CDR3 sequences, with around 30% seen only once. The leading ten clones occupy nearly 9% of the sample. The specimen comprised whole blood, sampled in connection with sensitization to the hapten diphenylcyclopropenone (DPC). The source of these receptors is a man aged 35 to 55 with alopecia areata. Some clones in this sample may be carry-over from other donors' samples.

This clonotype was detected only a few times. The V gene is TRBV28, the J gene TRBJ2-1; 14 bases match TRBD2. CDR3 length: 15 residues. The germline gives CDR1 MDHEN, CDR2 SYDVKM. The trim removed 4 bases at V and 12 bases at J, leaving 8 bases unmatched. Written as DNA, the CDR3 is TGTGCCAGCAGTTCCGGGACTAGCGGGAGTGCGGTGCAGTTCTTC. Protein product: CASSSGTSGSAVQFF.

This CDR3 is CATSDWTTTGTDTQYF. The CDR3 DNA sequence: TGTGCCACCAGTGATTGGACTACAACAGGCACAGATACGCAGTATTTT. The chain recombines TRBV24-1 with TRBJ2-3, with D maybe TRBD2 (6 bases). The V gene's germline CDR1 is KGHDR and CDR2 SFDVKD. The V end was cut by 2 bases, the J end by 1 base, with 12 bases between. This CDR3 has 16 amino acids.

The rearrangement joins TRBV27 to TRBJ2-7; D is perhaps TRBD1 (6 bases). The V end was cut by 4 bases, the J end by 2 bases, with 9 bases between. The CDR3 length is 13 residues. CDR1 is MNHEY and CDR2 is SMNVEV in the germline V gene (reference sequence). The CDR3 nucleotides read TGTGCCAGCAGTTGGGCAGGGGCCTACGAGCAGTACTTC. Amino acids: CASSWAGAYEQYF.

On this clonotype itself: The junction and the germline gene differ at one end; a read error may be behind it. The chain uses TRBV28 and TRBJ1-1, with a possible D match to TRBD1 (5 bases). The germline CDR1 and CDR2 sequences are MDHEN and SYDVKM. The CDR3 runs to 15 residues. As DNA, the CDR3 is TGTGCCAGCAGTCCCCCGGGACTGCTGAACACTGAAACTTTCTTT. Protein sequence: CASSPPGLLNTETFF.

The sample holds a few counts of this clonotype. CDR3 sequence: CASSPKETQYF. The CDR3 DNA follows: TGTGCCAGCTCACCAAAAGAGACCCAGTACTTC. The rearrangement links TRBV18 to TRBJ2-5; D unclear. Germline loops: CDR1 KGHSH, CDR2 LQKENI. The CDR3 extends over 11 amino acids. Between the trimmed V and J ends, which lost 2 bases and 3 bases, there was a span of 1 base.

The V and J genes are TRBV27 and TRBJ2-4, with 11 nucleotides matching TRBD1. The CDR3 has 15 amino acids. V trimming: 3 bases; J trimming: 8 bases; junction bases outside the gene matches: 6. CDR1 and CDR2 (germline): MNHEY, SMNVEV (reference sequence). CDR3 coding DNA: TGTGCCAGCAGTTTGTCCCGGACAGGGGGCTACATTCAGTACTTC. It yields the protein CASSLSRTGGYIQYF.

In its sample, this clonotype was seen a few times. The chain has TRBV18 and TRBJ2-1; D ambiguous. This CDR3 comprises 13 residues. V lost 3 bases and J lost 2, with 5 bases in between. Germline-derived CDR1 and CDR2 are KGHSH and LQKENI. The CDR3 region is CASSPDPYNEQFF. The CDR3, as DNA: TGTGCCAGCTCACCTGATCCCTACAATGAGCAGTTCTTC.

The V and J genes are TRBV6-2 or TRBV6-3 and TRBJ2-7; D is possibly TRBD1 or TRBD2 (5 bases each). V was shortened by 7 bases and J by 5 bases, with 27 bases between the two germline ends. CDR1 and CDR2 from the germline V gene are MNHEY and SVGEGT. This CDR3 has 17 amino acids. The CDR3 loop is CASTSRDASTRRDEQYF. The CDR3 DNA sequence: TGTGCCAGCACTTCCCGGGACGCCTCCACGAGGCGAGACGAGCAGTACTTC.

The rearrangement links TRBV6-1 to TRBJ2-1; D gene unclear. There are 13 residues in the CDR3. Germline CDR1 MNHNS, CDR2 SASEGT. Between the trimmed V and J ends, which lost 7 bases and 4 bases, there was a span of 11 bases. CDR3 region: CASMPSIYNEQFF. For the CDR3, the DNA is TGTGCCAGCATGCCCAGCATTTACAATGAGCAGTTCTTC.

This chain links TRBV7-9 with TRBJ1-3; weak D call: TRBD1 (6 bases). CDR1 and CDR2 (germline): SEHNR, FQNEAQ (reference sequence). V dropped 5 bases and J dropped 2 bases, with 22 bases sitting between them. The CDR3 extends over 18 amino acids. The CDR3 loop reads CASSPRASGVIAGNTIYF. The CDR3 bases are TGTGCCAGCAGCCCCCGGGCGTCAGGGGTGATCGCTGGAAACACCATATATTTT.

For this clonotype: An end of the junction does not agree with germline; a read error may underlie this. The chain uses TRBV4-2 and TRBJ1-3; a possible D gene is TRBD1 (5 bases). Germline CDR1 LGHNA, CDR2 YNFKEQ. This CDR3 contains 16 residues. The CDR3 sequence: CPSSQGSEHSGNTIYF. The CDR3 DNA sequence: TGTCCCAGCAGCCAGGGATCGGAACACTCTGGAAACACCATATATTTT.

The chain has TRBV28 and TRBJ2-2, with D perhaps matching TRBD1 (5 bases). Germline V gives CDR1 MDHEN, CDR2 SYDVKM. Trimming left V 5 bases short and J 0 bases short, with 13 bases between. This CDR3 spans 16 amino acids. In DNA form, the CDR3 reads TGTGCCAGCAGTCCCCTTCTAGGGGCGAACACCGGGGAGCTGTTTTTT. Residues: CASSPLLGANTGELFF.

This clonotype was seen a few times. The rearrangement uses TRBV24-1 and TRBJ1-2; 7 nucleotides agree with TRBD1. The CDR3 runs 14 residues. V gave up 5 bases and J gave up 2 bases; unmatched junction bases: 4. CDR1 is KGHDR and CDR2 is SFDVKD in the germline V gene. The CDR3 DNA is TGTGCCACCAGTGGGACGGGACAGAACTATGGCTACACCTTC. As protein: CATSGTGQNYGYTF.

This chain uses TRBV6-5 with TRBJ2-5, with 11 nucleotides matching TRBD2. The V segment lost 6 bases and the J segment 4 bases; nucleotides outside the gene matches: 7. The V gene's germline CDR1 is MNHEY and CDR2 SVGAGI. The CDR3 contains 15 residues. The CDR3 is CASSPLAGVGETQYF. The CDR3 DNA sequence: TGTGCCAGCAGCCCACTAGCGGGAGTAGGAGAGACCCAGTACTTC.

The V call is TRBV2, the J call TRBJ2-7, with 9 bases identical to TRBD2. V shed 1 base and J 6 bases; nucleotides not matched to a gene: 7. Germline V lookup: CDR1 SNHLY, CDR2 FYNNEI. The CDR3 runs to 15 residues. The CDR3 loop is CASSEVSGSSGEQYF. CDR3 nucleotides: TGTGCCAGCAGTGAAGTTAGCGGGAGTTCTGGCGAGCAGTACTTC.

This clonotype was picked up one time. CDR3 amino acids: CASSFMQGATEAFF. Here the CDR3 DNA reads TGTGCCAGCAGTTTTATGCAAGGGGCCACTGAAGCTTTCTTT. The gene calls are TRBV12-3 or TRBV12-4 and TRBJ1-1, with D perhaps matching TRBD1 (5 bases). CDR3 length: 14 residues. V lost 3 bases and J 4 bases, leaving 12 bases between the germline ends.

This clonotype was counted only a few times. The chain recombines TRBV3-1 with TRBJ2-3, with TRBD1 matching over 7 bases. Per the germline V gene, CDR1 is LGHDT and CDR2 is YNNKEL (reference sequence). The CDR3 runs to 16 residues. V gave up 0 bases and J gave up 13 bases; unmatched junction bases: 16. In DNA form, the CDR3 reads TGTGCCAGCAGCCAAGAGTTTACGTATGCTGACAGGGTGGAGTATTTT. It codes for CASSQEFTYADRVEYF.

This clonotype has just a few counts. The genes are TRBV6-4 and TRBJ1-1; D might be TRBD1 (6 bases). V shed 3 bases and J shed 1 base, with 6 bases lying between them. The CDR3 spans 13 residues. Germline V CDR1 and CDR2: MRHNA, SNTAGT. The CDR3 region has the DNA TGTGCCAGCAGTGAGGGGGCGAACACTGAAGCTTTCTTT. Amino acids: CASSEGANTEAFF.

This clonotype was picked up many times. The chain combines TRBV5-1 with TRBJ2-3, with no clear D. The CDR3 has 11 amino acids. The V end lost 6 bases, the J end lost 4 bases, and 6 bases lay between the germline ends. The germline gives CDR1 SGHRS, CDR2 YFSETQ. This chain's CDR3 is CASNRADTQYF. CDR3 sequence (DNA): TGCGCCAGCAATCGGGCAGATACGCAGTATTTT.

This clonotype has only a few counts. The J gene is TRBJ2-1, the V gene TRBV27, with 7 nucleotides matching TRBD2. J gave up 2 bases and V 5 bases, and 9 bases lay outside the gene matches. There are 16 residues in the CDR3. The germline CDR1 and CDR2 sequences are MNHEY and SMNVEV (reference sequence). Written as DNA, the CDR3 is TGTGCCAGCAGTACGCGGACTAGTAGGACCTACAATGAGCAGTTCTTC. As protein: CASSTRTSRTYNEQFF.

The chain recombines TRBV7-2 with TRBJ1-4; D is possibly TRBD1 (5 bases). This CDR3 comprises 14 residues. The germline CDR1 and CDR2 sequences are SGHTA and FQGNSA. V was shortened by 5 bases and J by 0 bases, with 7 bases between the two germline ends. DNA of the CDR3: TGTGCCAGCAGCCGGACACCAACTAATGAAAAACTGTTTTTT. Translation: CASSRTPTNEKLFF.

V gene TRBV7-9 combines with J gene TRBJ2-3; 7 bases are a match to TRBD2. V lost 1 base to trimming and J lost 5 bases; unmatched junction nucleotides: 6. Germline V gene lookup returns CDR1 SEHNR and CDR2 FQNEAQ (reference sequence). The CDR3 is 15 residues long. Written as DNA, the CDR3 is TGTGCCAGCAGCTTAGTCGGCGGGAGTCGAGATACGCAGTATTTT. Its protein product is CASSLVGGSRDTQYF.

This clonotype was counted between two and nine times. This sequence joins TRBV6-2 or TRBV6-3 and TRBJ1-5; D remains ambiguous. The ends were cut back, 4 bases at V and 0 bases at J, with 7 bases in the middle. Germline CDR1 is MNHEY and CDR2 is SVGEGT. CDR3 length equals 14 residues. The CDR3 here is CASSLGYSNQPQHF. As DNA, the CDR3 is TGTGCCAGCAGTTTGGGGTATAGCAATCAGCCCCAGCATTTT.

The V call is TRBV14, the J call TRBJ1-1; D is uncertain. V gave up 4 bases and J gave up 1 base, with 16 bases separating them. CDR1 SGHDN and CDR2 FVKESK come from the germline V gene. The CDR3 has 16 residues. Here the CDR3 DNA reads TGTGCCAGCAGCCCCCCGGGGTCAGCCAGGAACACTGAAGCTTTCTTT. Residues: CASSPPGSARNTEAFF.

The chain has TRBV20-1 and TRBJ2-3; 12 bases line up with TRBD2. This CDR3 is 19 amino acids long. Germline values: CDR1 DFQATT, CDR2 SNEGSKA (reference sequence). The ends lost 2 bases at V and 2 bases at J; junction bases unmatched: 14. CDR3 coding DNA: TGCAGTGCTAGATATCAGGTGGGGCGGACTAGCGGGACCACAGATACGCAGTATTTT. Translating gives CSARYQVGRTSGTTDTQYF.

The chain recombines TRBV5-5 with TRBJ1-5; 9 positions agree with TRBD1. The trim removed 4 bases at V and 5 bases at J, leaving 4 bases unmatched. The CDR3 has 14 residues. Germline V gives CDR1 SGHKS, CDR2 YYEKEE (reference sequence). The CDR3 spells CASSRTGEDQPQHF. The DNA of the CDR3 is TGTGCCAGCAGCAGGACAGGGGAGGATCAGCCCCAGCATTTT.

This clonotype was detected only a few times. The gene calls are TRBV28 and TRBJ2-3; perhaps TRBD1 as D (5 bases). In germline, CDR1 is MDHEN, CDR2 SYDVKM. Deletions cut 4 bases from V and 3 bases from J, with 14 bases between. This CDR3 comprises 15 residues. The CDR3 DNA reads as TGTGCCAGCAGTTCCCTGGTGGGGCAAACAGATACGCAGTATTTT. Amino acids: CASSSLVGQTDTQYF.

A few counts support this clonotype. The J gene is TRBJ2-3, the V gene TRBV7-2; 9 positions agree with TRBD2. CDR1 is SGHTA, CDR2 FQGNSA, per germline. This CDR3 region has 16 residues. Trimming at V came to 1 base and at J to 1 base, leaving 3 bases not matched to a gene. CDR3 amino acids: CASSLVASGGTDTQYF. In DNA form, the CDR3 reads TGTGCCAGCAGCTTAGTGGCTAGCGGGGGCACAGATACGCAGTATTTT.

The rearrangement joins TRBV28 to TRBJ2-4; 8 bases match TRBD2. The CDR3 spans 17 residues. Germline assignment: CDR1 MDHEN and CDR2 SYDVKM. With 5 bases clipped from V and 1 base from J, the junction kept 10 bases outside the gene matches. The CDR3 region has the DNA TGTGCCAGCAGTCGAGCGGGAGAGGGTGGGGCCAAAAACATTCAGTACTTC. The encoded protein is CASSRAGEGGAKNIQYF.

The chain is built from TRBV24-1 and TRBJ2-1; perhaps TRBD2 as D (6 bases). Germline assignment: CDR1 KGHDR and CDR2 SFDVKD. With 4 bases removed from V and 6 bases from J, the gap between germline ends came to 12 bases. The CDR3 consists of 14 residues. As DNA, the CDR3 is TGTGCCACCAGTGACCCAGGACTATTCAATGAGCAGTTCTTC. As protein: CATSDPGLFNEQFF.